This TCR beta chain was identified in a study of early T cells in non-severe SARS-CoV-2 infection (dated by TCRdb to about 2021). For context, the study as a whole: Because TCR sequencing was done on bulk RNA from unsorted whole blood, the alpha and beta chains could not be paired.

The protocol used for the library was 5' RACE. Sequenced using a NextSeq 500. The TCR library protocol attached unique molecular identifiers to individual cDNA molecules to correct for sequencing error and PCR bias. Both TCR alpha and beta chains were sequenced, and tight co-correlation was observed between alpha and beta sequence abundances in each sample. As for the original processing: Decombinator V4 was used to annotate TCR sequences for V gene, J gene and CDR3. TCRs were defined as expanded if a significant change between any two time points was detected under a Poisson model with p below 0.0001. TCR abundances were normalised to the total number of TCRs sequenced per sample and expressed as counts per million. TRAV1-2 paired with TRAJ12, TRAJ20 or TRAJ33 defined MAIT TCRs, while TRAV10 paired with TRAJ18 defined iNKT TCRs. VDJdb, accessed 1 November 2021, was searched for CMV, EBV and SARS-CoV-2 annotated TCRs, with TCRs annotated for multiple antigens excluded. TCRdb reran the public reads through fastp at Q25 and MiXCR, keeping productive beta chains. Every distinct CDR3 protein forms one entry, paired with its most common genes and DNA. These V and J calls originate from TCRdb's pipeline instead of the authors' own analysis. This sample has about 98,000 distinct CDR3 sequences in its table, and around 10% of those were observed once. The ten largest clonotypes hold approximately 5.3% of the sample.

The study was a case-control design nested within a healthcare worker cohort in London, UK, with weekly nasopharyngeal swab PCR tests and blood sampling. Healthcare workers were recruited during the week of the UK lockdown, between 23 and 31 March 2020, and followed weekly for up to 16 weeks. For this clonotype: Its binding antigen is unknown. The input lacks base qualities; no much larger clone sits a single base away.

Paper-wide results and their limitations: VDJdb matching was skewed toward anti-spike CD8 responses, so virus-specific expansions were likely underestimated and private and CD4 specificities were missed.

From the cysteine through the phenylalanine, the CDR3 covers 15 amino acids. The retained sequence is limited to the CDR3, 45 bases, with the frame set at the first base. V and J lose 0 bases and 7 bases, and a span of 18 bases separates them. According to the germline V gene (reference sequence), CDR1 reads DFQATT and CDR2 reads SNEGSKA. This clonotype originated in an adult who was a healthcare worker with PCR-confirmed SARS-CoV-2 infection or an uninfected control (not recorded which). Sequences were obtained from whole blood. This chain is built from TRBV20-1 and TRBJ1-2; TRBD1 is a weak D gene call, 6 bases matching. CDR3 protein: CSARDDPRQGFGYTF. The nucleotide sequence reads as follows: TGCAGTGCTAGAGATGACCCGAGGCAGGGGTTTGGCTACACCTTC.